Listed below are T cell receptor beta chains from one sample, sequenced in a study of CD8+ T cells in alopecia areata. Generated by immunoSEQ multiplex PCR, the TCRdb table keeps only in-frame clones and is missing some. The sample includes 180,000 or so clones, around 63% of them seen just once. The material was CD4+ T cells sorted from blood, obtained at week 0. These receptors all come from a human donor with alopecia areata. Both conserved end residues are part of each CDR3. Fields, in order: CDR3 DNA, CDR3 protein, D gene, V gene, clone size, J gene. D genes are given only for firm matches. A row's size may be missing; if present it is once, few, many or a size class.

CDR3 DNA: TGTGCCAGCAGCCCGACCCCCTCAGGGACCTATGGCTACACCTTC
CDR3 protein: CASSPTPSGTYGYTF
D gene: NA
V gene: TRBV14
clone size: few
J gene: TRBJ1-2

CDR3 DNA: TGTGCCACCAGCAGAGATCGCAAAGGGGACATTCAGTACTTC
CDR3 protein: CATSRDRKGDIQYF
D gene: NA
V gene: TRBV15
clone size: NA
J gene: TRBJ2-4

CDR3 DNA: TGTGCCAGCAGGAGGGCGGGCATTGCTGAGCAGTTCTTC
CDR3 protein: CASRRAGIAEQFF
D gene: NA
V gene: TRBV6-5
clone size: few
J gene: TRBJ2-1

CDR3 DNA: TGTGCCAGCAGCCCCGACCCCCGAGAGACCCAGTACTTC
CDR3 protein: CASSPDPRETQYF
D gene: NA
V gene: TRBV7-2
clone size: once
J gene: TRBJ2-5

CDR3 DNA: TGCAGCCTTCTCCCCTTAACGAACACTGAAGCTTTCTTT
CDR3 protein: CSLLPLTNTEAFF
D gene: NA
V gene: TRBV29-1
clone size: NA
J gene: TRBJ1-1

CDR3 DNA: TGTGCCAGCAGTCCCTGGACAGGGGGATTCGACGAGCAGTACTTC
CDR3 protein: CASSPWTGGFDEQYF
D gene: TRBD1
V gene: TRBV27
clone size: NA
J gene: TRBJ2-7

CDR3 DNA: TGTGCCAGCAGCTTTAACCTACGGGCTTTGAACGAGCAGTACTTC
CDR3 protein: CASSFNLRALNEQYF
D gene: NA
V gene: TRBV5-6
clone size: NA
J gene: TRBJ2-7

CDR3 DNA: TGCGCCAGCAGCTTGCAGGGGCGTATCACAGATACGCAGTATTTT
CDR3 protein: CASSLQGRITDTQYF
D gene: NA
V gene: TRBV5-1
clone size: NA
J gene: TRBJ2-3

CDR3 DNA: TGTGCCAGCAGCTTATCCTGGACTAGCGGGGCCGGGGAGCTGTTTTTT
CDR3 protein: CASSLSWTSGAGELFF
D gene: TRBD2
V gene: TRBV7-2
clone size: few
J gene: TRBJ2-2

CDR3 DNA: TGTGCCAGCAGTTACTCAGACAGGGATACTGAAGCTTTCTTT
CDR3 protein: CASSYSDRDTEAFF
D gene: TRBD1
V gene: TRBV6-5
clone size: NA
J gene: TRBJ1-1

CDR3 DNA: TGCGCCAGCAGCCCGACACTGGACAGGAACACTGAAGCTTTCTTT
CDR3 protein: CASSPTLDRNTEAFF
D gene: NA
V gene: TRBV5-1
clone size: few
J gene: TRBJ1-1

CDR3 DNA: TGTGCCAGCAGCGTAGAGGGGCACTATGGCTACACCTTC
CDR3 protein: CASSVEGHYGYTF
D gene: NA
V gene: TRBV9
clone size: NA
J gene: TRBJ1-2

CDR3 DNA: TGTGCCAGCTCGGCCGGTTCAGATACGCAGTATTTT
CDR3 protein: CASSAGSDTQYF
D gene: NA
V gene: TRBV9
clone size: NA
J gene: TRBJ2-3

CDR3 DNA: TGTGCCTCGACCCACAGGCGCTATGGCTACACCTTC
CDR3 protein: CASTHRRYGYTF
D gene: NA
V gene: TRBV30
clone size: few
J gene: TRBJ1-2

CDR3 DNA: TGCGCCAGCAGCTTAGGACAGGGGAATTCACCCCTCCACTTT
CDR3 protein: CASSLGQGNSPLHF
D gene: TRBD1
V gene: TRBV5-1
clone size: few
J gene: TRBJ1-6

CDR3 DNA: TGCAGCGTTGAACAGGGATACACCGGGGAGCTGTTTTTT
CDR3 protein: CSVEQGYTGELFF
D gene: NA
V gene: TRBV29-1
clone size: NA
J gene: TRBJ2-2

CDR3 DNA: TGCAGCGTTGAATTTCCAGGGAATGACGAGCAGTACTTC
CDR3 protein: CSVEFPGNDEQYF
D gene: NA
V gene: TRBV29-1
clone size: few
J gene: TRBJ2-7

CDR3 DNA: TGTGCCAGCACCCCTTGGGCCCAGGGGAGCACAGATACGCAGTATTTT
CDR3 protein: CASTPWAQGSTDTQYF
D gene: NA
V gene: TRBV9
clone size: NA
J gene: TRBJ2-3

CDR3 DNA: TGTGCCAGCAGCTTCGTCGGCGGGGGGGCCGGGGATACGCAGTATTTT
CDR3 protein: CASSFVGGGAGDTQYF
D gene: TRBD2
V gene: TRBV7-2
clone size: few
J gene: TRBJ2-3

CDR3 DNA: TGTGCCAGCAGCTCCGACAGGGTGGACACCGGGGAGCTGTTTTTT
CDR3 protein: CASSSDRVDTGELFF
D gene: TRBD1
V gene: TRBV11-2
clone size: NA
J gene: TRBJ2-2

CDR3 DNA: TGCGCCAGCAGCTTGGAAGGAGTGACGGTCTCTGGGGCCAACGTCCTGACTTTC
CDR3 protein: CASSLEGVTVSGANVLTF
D gene: NA
V gene: TRBV5-1
clone size: NA
J gene: TRBJ2-6

CDR3 DNA: TGTGCCTGGAGTGTAGGGAGCTCTGGAAACACCATATATTTT
CDR3 protein: CAWSVGSSGNTIYF
D gene: NA
V gene: TRBV30
clone size: NA
J gene: TRBJ1-3

CDR3 DNA: TGTGCCTGGAGTGTTGGGACGAATACCAATGAGCAGTTCTTC
CDR3 protein: CAWSVGTNTNEQFF
D gene: NA
V gene: TRBV30
clone size: NA
J gene: TRBJ2-1

CDR3 DNA: TGCGCCAGCAGCACGGACCACAGGGTGACCTACGAGCAGTACTTC
CDR3 protein: CASSTDHRVTYEQYF
D gene: NA
V gene: TRBV5-1
clone size: NA
J gene: TRBJ2-7

CDR3 DNA: TGTGCCAGCAGTGTTGGCGGGGAAGAGACCCAGTACTTC
CDR3 protein: CASSVGGEETQYF
D gene: NA
V gene: TRBV2
clone size: NA
J gene: TRBJ2-5

CDR3 DNA: TGTGCCAGCAGCCACGACACAAATCAGCCCCAGCATTTT
CDR3 protein: CASSHDTNQPQHF
D gene: NA
V gene: TRBV7-2
clone size: few
J gene: TRBJ1-5

CDR3 DNA: TGTGCCTGGAGTCGCGGTAACAATCAGCCCCAGCATTTT
CDR3 protein: CAWSRGNNQPQHF
D gene: NA
V gene: TRBV30
clone size: NA
J gene: TRBJ1-5

CDR3 DNA: TGCGCCAGCAGCCAGGATAGACAGGGTTATACGGGTGGCTACACCTTC
CDR3 protein: CASSQDRQGYTGGYTF
D gene: TRBD1
V gene: TRBV4-3
clone size: NA
J gene: TRBJ1-2

CDR3 DNA: TGTGCCAGCAGCTCCCGCACGGTCTCCTACGAGCAGTACTTC
CDR3 protein: CASSSRTVSYEQYF
D gene: NA
V gene: TRBV7-2
clone size: NA
J gene: TRBJ2-7

CDR3 DNA: TGTGCCAGCAGCGGGTCCCGCGGGGAGCTGTTTTTT
CDR3 protein: CASSGSRGELFF
D gene: NA
V gene: TRBV6-5
clone size: NA
J gene: TRBJ2-2

CDR3 DNA: TGTGCCATCAGTGAGGAGAGGGGCGTCACTGAAGCTTTCTTT
CDR3 protein: CAISEERGVTEAFF
D gene: NA
V gene: TRBV10-3
clone size: few
J gene: TRBJ1-1

CDR3 DNA: TGTGCCAGCAGTGACTCTTTGATCACTGAAGCTTTCTTT
CDR3 protein: CASSDSLITEAFF
D gene: NA
V gene: TRBV25-1
clone size: NA
J gene: TRBJ1-1

CDR3 DNA: TGTGCCAGCAGTCTACGAACAGGGTCCTCTGGCACCGGGGAGCTGTTTTTT
CDR3 protein: CASSLRTGSSGTGELFF
D gene: NA
V gene: TRBV27
clone size: NA
J gene: TRBJ2-2

CDR3 DNA: TGTGCCAGCAGTTATAACACTCTGGGCAGCGGGGAGCTGTTTTTT
CDR3 protein: CASSYNTLGSGELFF
D gene: NA
V gene: TRBV7-3
clone size: many
J gene: TRBJ2-2

CDR3 DNA: TGTGCCAGCAGTTTTCGGGACAGGGGCACCGGGGAGCTGTTTTTT
CDR3 protein: CASSFRDRGTGELFF
D gene: TRBD1
V gene: TRBV28
clone size: few
J gene: TRBJ2-2

CDR3 DNA: TGCGCCAGCAAATCCGGGACAGGGTTCTACGAGCAGTACTTC
CDR3 protein: CASKSGTGFYEQYF
D gene: TRBD1
V gene: TRBV5-1
clone size: few
J gene: TRBJ2-7

CDR3 DNA: TGTGCCAGCAGCTTAGACAGGGTGTCAGCTAACACTGAAGCTTTCTTT
CDR3 protein: CASSLDRVSANTEAFF
D gene: NA
V gene: TRBV7-2
clone size: few
J gene: TRBJ1-1

CDR3 DNA: TGTGCCTGGAGTGTACAGGGGGCCACTGAAGCTTTCTTT
CDR3 protein: CAWSVQGATEAFF
D gene: TRBD1
V gene: TRBV30
clone size: few
J gene: TRBJ1-1

CDR3 DNA: TGTGCCAGCAGTGTAGCAGCGACTTATGGCTACACCTTC
CDR3 protein: CASSVAATYGYTF
D gene: NA
V gene: TRBV27
clone size: NA
J gene: TRBJ1-2

CDR3 DNA: TGTGCCAGTAGTAACCGGGACAGGGGATACACCTTC
CDR3 protein: CASSNRDRGYTF
D gene: TRBD1
V gene: TRBV19
clone size: NA
J gene: TRBJ1-2

CDR3 DNA: TGTGCCAGCAGCGAAGGGAGCTCTGGAAACACCATATATTTT
CDR3 protein: CASSEGSSGNTIYF
D gene: NA
V gene: TRBV9
clone size: NA
J gene: TRBJ1-3

CDR3 DNA: TGTGCCAGCAGCTTAGGGACAGGTCAAGAGACCCAGTACTTC
CDR3 protein: CASSLGTGQETQYF
D gene: TRBD1
V gene: TRBV7-6
clone size: few
J gene: TRBJ2-5

CDR3 DNA: TGTGCCTGGACGGTCGGGGGGAGCACAGATACGCAGTATTTT
CDR3 protein: CAWTVGGSTDTQYF
D gene: TRBD2
V gene: TRBV30
clone size: NA
J gene: TRBJ2-3

CDR3 DNA: TGTGCCAGCAGCCGGGATTGGGATGAGCAGTTCTTC
CDR3 protein: CASSRDWDEQFF
D gene: NA
V gene: TRBV7-9
clone size: NA
J gene: TRBJ2-1

CDR3 DNA: TGTGCCAGCAGCTCAAGCGGGACAGGGAAGGGTTCACCCCTCCACTTT
CDR3 protein: CASSSSGTGKGSPLHF
D gene: TRBD1
V gene: TRBV9
clone size: NA
J gene: TRBJ1-6

CDR3 DNA: TGTGCCTGGAGCGAGAGACAGCGGTTTTTATACGAGCAGTACTTC
CDR3 protein: CAWSERQRFLYEQYF
D gene: NA
V gene: TRBV30
clone size: NA
J gene: TRBJ2-7